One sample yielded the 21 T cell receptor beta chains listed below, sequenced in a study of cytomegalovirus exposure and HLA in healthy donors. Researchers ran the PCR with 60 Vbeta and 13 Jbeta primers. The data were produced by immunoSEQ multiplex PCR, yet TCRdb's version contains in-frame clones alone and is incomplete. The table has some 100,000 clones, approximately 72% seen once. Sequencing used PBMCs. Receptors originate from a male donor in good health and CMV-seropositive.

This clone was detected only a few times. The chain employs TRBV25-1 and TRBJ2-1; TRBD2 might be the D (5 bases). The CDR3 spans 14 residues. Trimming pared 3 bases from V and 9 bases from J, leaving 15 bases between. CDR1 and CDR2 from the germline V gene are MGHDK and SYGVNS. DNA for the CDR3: TGTGCCAGCAGTGAGGTCGGCGGGTCCAGTGAGCAGTTCTTC. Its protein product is CASSEVGGSSEQFF.

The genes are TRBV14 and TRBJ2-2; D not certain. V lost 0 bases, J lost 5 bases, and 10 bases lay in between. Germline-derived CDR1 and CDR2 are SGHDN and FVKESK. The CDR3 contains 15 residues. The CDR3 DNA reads TGTGCCAGCAGCCAAGATCTTTTCAGGACCGGGGAGCTGTTTTTT. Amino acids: CASSQDLFRTGELFF.

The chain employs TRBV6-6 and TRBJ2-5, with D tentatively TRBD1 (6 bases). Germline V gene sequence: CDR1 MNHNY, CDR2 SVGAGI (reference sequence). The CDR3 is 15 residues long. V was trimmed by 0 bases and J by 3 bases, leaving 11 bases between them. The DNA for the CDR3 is TGTGCCAGCAGTTACTCGGGGGCCTCGGAAGAGACCCAGTACTTC. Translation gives CASSYSGASEETQYF.

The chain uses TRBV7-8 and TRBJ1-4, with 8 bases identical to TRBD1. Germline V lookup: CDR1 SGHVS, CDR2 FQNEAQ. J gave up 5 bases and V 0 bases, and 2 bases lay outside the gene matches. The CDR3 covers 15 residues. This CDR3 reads CASSLAQGANEKLFF. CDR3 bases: TGTGCCAGCAGCTTAGCTCAGGGGGCGAATGAAAAACTGTTTTTT.

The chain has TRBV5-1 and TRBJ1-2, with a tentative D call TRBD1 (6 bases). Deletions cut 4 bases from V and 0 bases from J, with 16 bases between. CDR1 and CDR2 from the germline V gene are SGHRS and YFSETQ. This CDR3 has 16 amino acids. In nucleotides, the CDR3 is TGCGCCAGCAGCCCGGTGACAGGACGAGCTAACTATGGCTACACCTTC. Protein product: CASSPVTGRANYGYTF.

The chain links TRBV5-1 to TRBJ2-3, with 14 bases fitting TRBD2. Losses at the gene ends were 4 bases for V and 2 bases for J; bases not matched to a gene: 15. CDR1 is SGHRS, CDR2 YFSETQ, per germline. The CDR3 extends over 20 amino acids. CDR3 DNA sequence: TGCGCCAGCAGCCCTGGGAGGGGGGGACTAGCGGGGGCCCCCACAGATACGCAGTATTTT. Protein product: CASSPGRGGLAGAPTDTQYF.

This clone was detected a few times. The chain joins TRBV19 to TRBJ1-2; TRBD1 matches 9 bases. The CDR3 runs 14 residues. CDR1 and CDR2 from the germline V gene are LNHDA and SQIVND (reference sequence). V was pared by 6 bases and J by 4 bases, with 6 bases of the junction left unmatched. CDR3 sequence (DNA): TGTGCCAGTAGAGCCGGGACAGGGCTCTATGGCTACACCTTC. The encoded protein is CASRAGTGLYGYTF.

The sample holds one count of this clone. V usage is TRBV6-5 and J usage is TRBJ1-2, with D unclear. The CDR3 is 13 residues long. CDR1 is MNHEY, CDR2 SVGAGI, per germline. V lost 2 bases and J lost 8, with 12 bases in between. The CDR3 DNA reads TGTGCCAGCAGTTACGGGCAGGTTGGCGGCTACACCTTC. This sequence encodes CASSYGQVGGYTF.

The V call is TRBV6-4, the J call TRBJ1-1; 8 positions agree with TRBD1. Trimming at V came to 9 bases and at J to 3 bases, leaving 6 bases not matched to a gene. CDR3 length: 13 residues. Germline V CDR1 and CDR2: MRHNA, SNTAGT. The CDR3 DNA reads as TGTGCCAGAGGACAGGGAGGGGACACTGAAGCTTTCTTT. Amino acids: CARGQGGDTEAFF.

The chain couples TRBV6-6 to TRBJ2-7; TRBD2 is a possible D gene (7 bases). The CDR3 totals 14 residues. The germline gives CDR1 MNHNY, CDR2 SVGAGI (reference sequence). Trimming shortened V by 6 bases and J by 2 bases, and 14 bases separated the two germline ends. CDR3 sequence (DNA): TGTGCCAGCAGAGGGGGGGGGACCGCCTACGAGCAGTACTTC. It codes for CASRGGGTAYEQYF.

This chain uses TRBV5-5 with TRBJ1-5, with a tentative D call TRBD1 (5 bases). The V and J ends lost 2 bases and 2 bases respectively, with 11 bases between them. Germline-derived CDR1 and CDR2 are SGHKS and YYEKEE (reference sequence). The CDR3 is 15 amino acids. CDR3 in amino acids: CASSFEGARNQPQHF. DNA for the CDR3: TGTGCCAGCAGCTTCGAAGGGGCCCGCAATCAGCCCCAGCATTTT.

The CDR3 nucleotides are TGTGCCAGCACGGGGACAGGAGGAACCGGGGAGCTGTTTTTT. Residues: CASTGTGGTGELFF. V and J are TRBV6-1 and TRBJ2-2, with TRBD1 matching 8 bases. The CDR3 totals 14 residues. The trim removed 7 bases at V and 5 bases at J, leaving 6 bases unmatched. Per the germline V gene, CDR1 is MNHNS and CDR2 is SASEGT.

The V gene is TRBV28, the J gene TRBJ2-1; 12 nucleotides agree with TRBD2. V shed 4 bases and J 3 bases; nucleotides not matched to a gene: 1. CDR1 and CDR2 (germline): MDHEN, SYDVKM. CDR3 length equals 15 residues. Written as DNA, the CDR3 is TGTGCCAGCAGTTGGACTAGCGGGGACTACAATGAGCAGTTCTTC. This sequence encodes CASSWTSGDYNEQFF. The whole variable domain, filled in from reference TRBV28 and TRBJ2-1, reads DVKVTQSSRYLVKRTGEKVFLECVQDMDHENMFWYRQDPGLGLRLIYFSYDVKMKEKGDIPEGYSVSREKKERFSLILESASTNQTSMYLCASSWTSGDYNEQFFGPGTRLTVL.

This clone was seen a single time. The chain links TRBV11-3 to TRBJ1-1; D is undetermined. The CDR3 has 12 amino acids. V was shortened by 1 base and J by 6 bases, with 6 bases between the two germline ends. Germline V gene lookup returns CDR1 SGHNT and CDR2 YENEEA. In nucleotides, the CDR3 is TGTGCCAGCAGCTTAGTCGGGGCTGAAGCTTTCTTT. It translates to CASSLVGAEAFF.

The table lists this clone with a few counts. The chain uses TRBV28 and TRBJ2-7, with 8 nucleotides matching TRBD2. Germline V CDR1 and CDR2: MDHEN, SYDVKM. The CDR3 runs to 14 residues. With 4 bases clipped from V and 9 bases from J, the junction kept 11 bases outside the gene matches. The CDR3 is CASSSQGLVGAQYF. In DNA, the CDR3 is TGTGCCAGCAGTTCCCAGGGACTAGTAGGGGCGCAGTACTTC.

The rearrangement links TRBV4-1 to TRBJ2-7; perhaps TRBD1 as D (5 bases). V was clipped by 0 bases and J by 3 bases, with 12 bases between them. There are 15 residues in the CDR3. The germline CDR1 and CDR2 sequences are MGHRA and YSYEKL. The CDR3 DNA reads TGCGCCAGCAGCCAAGATTGGGCAGGGATCTACGAGCAGTACTTC. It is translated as CASSQDWAGIYEQYF.

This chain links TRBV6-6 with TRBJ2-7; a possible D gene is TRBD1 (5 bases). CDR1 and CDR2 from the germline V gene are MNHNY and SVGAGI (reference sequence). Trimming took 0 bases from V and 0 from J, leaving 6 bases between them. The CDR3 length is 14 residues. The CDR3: CASSYSDNSYEQYF. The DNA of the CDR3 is TGTGCCAGCAGTTACTCGGACAACTCCTACGAGCAGTACTTC.

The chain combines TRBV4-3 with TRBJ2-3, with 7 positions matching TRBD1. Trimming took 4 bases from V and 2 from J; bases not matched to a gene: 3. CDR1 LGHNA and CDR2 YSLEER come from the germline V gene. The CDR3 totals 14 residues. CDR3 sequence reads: CASSLGQATDTQYF. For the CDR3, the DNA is TGCGCCAGCAGCCTAGGACAGGCCACAGATACGCAGTATTTT.

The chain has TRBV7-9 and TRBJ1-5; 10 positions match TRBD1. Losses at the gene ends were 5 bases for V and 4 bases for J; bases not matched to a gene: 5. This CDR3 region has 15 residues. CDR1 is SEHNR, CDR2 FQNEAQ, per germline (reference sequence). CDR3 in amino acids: CASSAGTGANQPQHF. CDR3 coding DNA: TGTGCCAGCAGCGCCGGGACAGGGGCGAATCAGCCCCAGCATTTT.

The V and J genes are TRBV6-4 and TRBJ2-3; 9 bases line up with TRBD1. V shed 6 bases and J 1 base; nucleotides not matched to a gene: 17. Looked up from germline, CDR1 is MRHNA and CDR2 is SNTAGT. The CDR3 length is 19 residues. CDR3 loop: CASRPEGGTGGHRTDTQYF. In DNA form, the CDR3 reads TGTGCCAGCAGACCCGAGGGGGGTACAGGGGGCCATCGCACAGATACGCAGTATTTT.

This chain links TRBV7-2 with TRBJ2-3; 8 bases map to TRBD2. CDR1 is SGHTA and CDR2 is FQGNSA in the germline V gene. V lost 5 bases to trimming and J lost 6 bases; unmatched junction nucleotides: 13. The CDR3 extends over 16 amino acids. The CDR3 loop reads CASSPAGTRGSDTQYF. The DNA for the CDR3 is TGTGCCAGCAGCCCAGCCGGGACTAGAGGAAGCGATACGCAGTATTTT.